This T cell receptor beta chain was captured in a study of T cell responses to AZD1222 COVID-19 vaccine. Looking at the study overall: Second doses that came at about 4 or about 12 weeks were put together. General observations from the study: The sample set comprised mostly white British donors with more females, and clonal diversity was possibly underestimated. After two AZD1222 doses, spike-specific TCR breadth and depth rose versus day 0. Only after the peak T cell response were repertoires sampled.

Regarding this clone: Its antigen is currently unknown.

Germline V gene sequence: CDR1 KGHSH, CDR2 LQKENI. V dropped 2 bases and J dropped 5; count of bases not matched to a gene: 5. The CDR3 length is 14 residues. TCRdb keeps only in-frame clones here, not all; method: immunoSEQ multiplex PCR. The table records 120,000 or so clones, roughly 90% of them present only once. The chain is built from TRBV18 and TRBJ2-7, with TRBD2 matching over 8 bases. This receptor was identified in an adult in good health. Sample: peripheral blood, taken on day 0 of AZD1222 vaccination. The CDR3 loop is CASSPSGTRNEQYF. CDR3 nucleotides: TGTGCCAGCTCACCATCCGGGACTAGAAACGAGCAGTACTTC.